This T cell receptor beta chain emerged from a study of blood T cell repertoires in COVID-19 (dated by TCRdb to the early 2020s). General notes on the study: Samples covering the acute and convalescent phases of COVID-19 were provided by collaborators in the United States, Italy and Spain. Nearly every sample came with metadata listing a de-identified subject ID, COVID-19 status, age in years and sex. Samples came from the ongoing ImmuneRACE study (first 160 participants) plus 1,254 subjects from 6 global collaborators. The material from the prospective study consisted of cDNA or gDNA derived from T cells, B-cell-depleted T cells, or PBMCs. Deeply sampled blood TCRbeta repertoires from subjects exposed to, actively infected with, or recovered from COVID-19 were included in the dataset. Where available, HLA class I and class II types were obtained from metadata supplied by the sample provider rather than from assay-based typing. The repertoires were released in a freely available public database meant as a resource for research on the immune response to SARS-CoV-2.

Whole blood was collected in K2EDTA tubes by collaborating institutions according to the institutions' own protocols. Collaborator samples were shipped for TCRbeta analysis as frozen whole blood, isolated PBMCs, or DNA extracted from either sample type. Study-wide findings and limitations: The quantity of clinical and demographic metadata differed by source and by participant and was supplied without curation.

Counted from cysteine to phenylalanine, this CDR3 has 15 amino acids. Only CDR3 DNA remains: 45 bases, in frame from the first base. Relative to germline, V is 5 bases shorter and J is 0 bases shorter, with 13 bases between their ends. The germline V gene supplies CDR1 SGHDN and CDR2 FVKESK. The immunoSEQ Assay, a bias-controlled multiplex PCR, was used to amplify TCRbeta CDR3 regions from genomic DNA. On the study's bioinformatics: The number of nucleated cells in each sample was estimated by amplification of reference gene primers within the assay. To quantify the absolute abundance of each unique TCRbeta CDR3 rearrangement, sequence reads were collapsed and filtered. For each sample, productive Simpson clonality was calculated by taking the square root of Simpson's diversity index across productive rearrangements. TCRdb's version of the immuneACCESS table is confined to in-frame rearrangements and falls short of the full clone set. An unresolved V gene accounts for under half of the shortfall where checked; the remainder is of unknown origin. V and J calls and clone size are as listed in that table; D and trimming were resolved from the DNA. The sample table holds around 150,000 clones, of which roughly 85% were seen once. The ten largest clonotypes hold less than 3.5% of the sample.

This clone was seen a few times. Its recognized antigen is unknown. Base qualities are missing; no much larger clone stands one base away. The chain was built from TRBV14 and TRBJ1-1, with the D gene not clear enough to name. Source material: peripheral blood. This TCR was sampled from a human donor with acute or convalescent COVID-19. The donor label of this sample is uncertain. The encoded CDR3 is CASSLYSGLNTEAFF. In nucleotide form, the sequence is TGTGCCAGCAGCTTGTATTCGGGGTTGAACACTGAAGCTTTCTTT.